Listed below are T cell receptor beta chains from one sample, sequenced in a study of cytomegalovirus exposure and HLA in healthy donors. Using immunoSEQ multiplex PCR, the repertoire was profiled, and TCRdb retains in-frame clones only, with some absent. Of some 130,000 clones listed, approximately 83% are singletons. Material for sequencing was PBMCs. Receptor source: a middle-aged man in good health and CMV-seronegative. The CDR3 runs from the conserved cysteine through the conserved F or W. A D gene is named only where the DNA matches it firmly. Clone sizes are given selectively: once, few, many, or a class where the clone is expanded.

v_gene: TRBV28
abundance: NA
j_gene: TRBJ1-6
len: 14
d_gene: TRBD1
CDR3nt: TGTGCCAGCAGCACCCGACTGGGACAGGCCCCCCTCCACTTT
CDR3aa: CASSTRLGQAPLHF

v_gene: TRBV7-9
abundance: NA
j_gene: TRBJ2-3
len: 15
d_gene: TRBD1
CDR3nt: TGTGCCAGCAGCTTAGCACAGGGGAGCACAGATACGCAGTATTTT
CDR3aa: CASSLAQGSTDTQYF

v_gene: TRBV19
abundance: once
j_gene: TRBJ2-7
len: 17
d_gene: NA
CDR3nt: TGTGCCAGTAGTAGCCGGGACAATTATTATCCCTACTACGAGCAGTACTTC
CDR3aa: CASSSRDNYYPYYEQYF

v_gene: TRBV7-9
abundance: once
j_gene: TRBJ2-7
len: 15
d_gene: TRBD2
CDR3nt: TGTGCCAGCAGCTTAGGGGAGGGTAACAACTACGAGCAGTACTTC
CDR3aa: CASSLGEGNNYEQYF

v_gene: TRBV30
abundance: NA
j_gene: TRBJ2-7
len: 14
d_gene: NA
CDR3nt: TGTGCCTGGAGTGTCGCTAGCTTCACCTACGAGCAGTACTTC
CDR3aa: CAWSVASFTYEQYF

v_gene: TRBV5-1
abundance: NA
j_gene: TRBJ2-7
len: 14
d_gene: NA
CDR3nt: TGCGCCAGCAGCTCGGGACTCCTGGTCAACGAGCAGTACTTC
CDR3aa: CASSSGLLVNEQYF

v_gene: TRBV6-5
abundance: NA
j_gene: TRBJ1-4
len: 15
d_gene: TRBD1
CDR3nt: TGTGCCAGCAGTCGAAACAGGGGGCGCTTTGAAAAACTGTTTTTT
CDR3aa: CASSRNRGRFEKLFF

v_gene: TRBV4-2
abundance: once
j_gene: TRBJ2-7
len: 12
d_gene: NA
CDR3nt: TGTGCCAGCAGCCAAGATCCCCGGGAGCAGTACTTC
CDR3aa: CASSQDPREQYF

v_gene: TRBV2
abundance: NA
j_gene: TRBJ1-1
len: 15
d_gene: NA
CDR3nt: TGTGCCAGCAAAGCGGGGGGTTTAATGAACACTGAAGCTTTCTTT
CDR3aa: CASKAGGLMNTEAFF

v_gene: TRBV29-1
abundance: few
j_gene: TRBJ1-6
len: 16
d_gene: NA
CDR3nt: TGCAGCGTTGGCTCGGGGATCCACTATAGGAATTCACCCCTCCACTTT
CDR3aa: CSVGSGIHYRNSPLHF

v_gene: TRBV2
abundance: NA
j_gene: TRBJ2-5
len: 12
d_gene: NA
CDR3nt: TGTGCCAGCAGTGTGGGGGGAGAGACCCAGTACTTC
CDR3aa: CASSVGGETQYF

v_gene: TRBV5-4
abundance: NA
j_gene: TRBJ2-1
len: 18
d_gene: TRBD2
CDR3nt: TGTGCCAGCAGCTCCGACCTCGGACTAGCGGCTACCTACAATGAGCAGTTCTTC
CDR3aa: CASSSDLGLAATYNEQFF

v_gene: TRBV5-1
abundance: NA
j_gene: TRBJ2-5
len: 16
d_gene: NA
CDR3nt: TGCGCCAGCAGCTTGGTAGCAGGGCCCCCCCAAGAGACCCAGTACTTC
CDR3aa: CASSLVAGPPQETQYF

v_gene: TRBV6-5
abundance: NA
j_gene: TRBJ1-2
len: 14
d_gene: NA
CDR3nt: TGTGCCAGCAGTTTTCGGGGGGGAAACTATGGCTACACCTTC
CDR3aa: CASSFRGGNYGYTF

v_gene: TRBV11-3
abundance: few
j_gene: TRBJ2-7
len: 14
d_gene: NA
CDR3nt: TGTGCCAGCAGCTTACCTAGGGGCCGCTACGAGCAGTACTTC
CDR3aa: CASSLPRGRYEQYF

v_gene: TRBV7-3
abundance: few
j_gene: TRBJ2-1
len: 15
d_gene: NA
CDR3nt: TGTGCCAGCAGCGAAACCGGGACACCGGCCGGGGAGCAGTTCTTC
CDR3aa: CASSETGTPAGEQFF

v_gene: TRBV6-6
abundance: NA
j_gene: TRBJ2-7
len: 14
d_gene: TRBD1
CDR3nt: TGTGCCAGCCGGCCCGGGACAGGGGCCTACGAGCAGTACTTC
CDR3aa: CASRPGTGAYEQYF

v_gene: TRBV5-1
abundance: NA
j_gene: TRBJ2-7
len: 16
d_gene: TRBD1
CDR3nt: TGCGCCAGCAGCCCCTTCCTCCCGGGACAGGGGTACGAGCAGTACTTC
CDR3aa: CASSPFLPGQGYEQYF

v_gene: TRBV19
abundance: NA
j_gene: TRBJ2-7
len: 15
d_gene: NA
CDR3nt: TGTGCCAGTAGTATGCCTGGAGACCTCACTAACGAGCAGTACTTC
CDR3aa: CASSMPGDLTNEQYF

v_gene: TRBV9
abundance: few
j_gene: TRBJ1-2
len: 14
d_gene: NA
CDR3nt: TGTGCCAGCAGCCCCGGGAGGGCTACCTATGGCTACACCTTC
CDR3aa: CASSPGRATYGYTF

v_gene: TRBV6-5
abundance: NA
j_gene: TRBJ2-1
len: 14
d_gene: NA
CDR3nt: TGTGCCAGCAGTTACTCTGACAGTTACAATGAGCAGTTCTTC
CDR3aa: CASSYSDSYNEQFF

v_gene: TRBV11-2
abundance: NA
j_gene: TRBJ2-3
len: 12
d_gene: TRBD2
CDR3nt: TGTGCCAGCAGACGGGAGGGGGATACGCAGTATTTT
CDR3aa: CASRREGDTQYF

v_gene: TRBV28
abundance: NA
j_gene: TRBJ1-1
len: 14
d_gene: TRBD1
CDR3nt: TGTGCCAGCAGTTTAAGTGACAGGGCTACGAAAGCTTTCTTT
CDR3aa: CASSLSDRATKAFF

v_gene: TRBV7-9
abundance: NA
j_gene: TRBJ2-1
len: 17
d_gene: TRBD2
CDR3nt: TGTGCTAGCCGTGGACTAGCGGGGGGGCACTCCTACAATGAGCAGTTCTTC
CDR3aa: CASRGLAGGHSYNEQFF

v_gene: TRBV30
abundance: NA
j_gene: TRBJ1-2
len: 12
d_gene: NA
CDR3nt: TGTGCCTGGAGTCAGGGTAACTATGGCTACACCTTC
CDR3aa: CAWSQGNYGYTF

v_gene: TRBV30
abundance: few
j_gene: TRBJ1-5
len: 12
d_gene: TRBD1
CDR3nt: TGTGCCTGGGGACAGGGAGGGCAGCCCCAGCATTTT
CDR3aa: CAWGQGGQPQHF

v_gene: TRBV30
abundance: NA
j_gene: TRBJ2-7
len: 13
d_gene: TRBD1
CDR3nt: TGTGCCTGGAGTACAGGGGGCGAGTACGAGCAGTACTTC
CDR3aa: CAWSTGGEYEQYF

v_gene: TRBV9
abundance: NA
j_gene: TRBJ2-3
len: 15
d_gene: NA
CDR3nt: TGTGCCAGCAGCGTGGGCCTAGCAATCACAGATACGCAGTATTTT
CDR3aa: CASSVGLAITDTQYF

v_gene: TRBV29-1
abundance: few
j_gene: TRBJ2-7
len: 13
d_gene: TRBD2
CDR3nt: TGCAGCGTCGCTAGCGGGAGCTCCTACGAGCAGTACTTC
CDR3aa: CSVASGSSYEQYF

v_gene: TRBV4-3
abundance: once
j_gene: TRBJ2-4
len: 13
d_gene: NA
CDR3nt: TGCGCCAGCAGCGGGCGGAGGGGAAACATTCAGTACTTC
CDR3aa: CASSGRRGNIQYF

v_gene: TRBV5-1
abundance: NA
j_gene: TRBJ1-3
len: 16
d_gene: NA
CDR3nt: TGCGCCAGCAGCCCCACGGGGGAACCCCCCGGATACACCATATATTTT
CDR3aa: CASSPTGEPPGYTIYF

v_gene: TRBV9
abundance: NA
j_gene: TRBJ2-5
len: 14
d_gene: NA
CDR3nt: TGTGCCAGCAGCGTAGAGGGGGGGCGTGAGACCCAGTACTTC
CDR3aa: CASSVEGGRETQYF

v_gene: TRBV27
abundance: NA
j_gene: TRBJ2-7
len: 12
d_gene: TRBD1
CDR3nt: TGTGCCAGTGGAAGGACAGGGTACGAGCAGTACTTC
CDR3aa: CASGRTGYEQYF

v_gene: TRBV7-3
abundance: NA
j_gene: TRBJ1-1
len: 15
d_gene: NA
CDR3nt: TGTGCCAGCAGCCCCGGAGGATATATGAACACTGAAGCTTTCTTT
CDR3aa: CASSPGGYMNTEAFF

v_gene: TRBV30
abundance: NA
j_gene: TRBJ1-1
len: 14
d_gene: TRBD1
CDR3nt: TGTGCCTGGTCCCGGACAGGATTGAACACTGAAGCTTTCTTT
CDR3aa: CAWSRTGLNTEAFF

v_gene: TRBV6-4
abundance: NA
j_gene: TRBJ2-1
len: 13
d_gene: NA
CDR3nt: TGTGCCAGCAGCCCCCTGGGGCGTCATGAGCAGTTCTTC
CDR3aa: CASSPLGRHEQFF

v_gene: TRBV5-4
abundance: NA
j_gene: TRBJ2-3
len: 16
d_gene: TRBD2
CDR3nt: TGTGCCAGCAGCTTAAGACTAGCGGGGGGAACAGATACGCAGTATTTT
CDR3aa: CASSLRLAGGTDTQYF

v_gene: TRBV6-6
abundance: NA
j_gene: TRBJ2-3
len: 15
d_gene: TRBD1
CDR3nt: TGTGCCAGCAGTTACCAGGACAGGATCACAGATACGCAGTATTTT
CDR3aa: CASSYQDRITDTQYF

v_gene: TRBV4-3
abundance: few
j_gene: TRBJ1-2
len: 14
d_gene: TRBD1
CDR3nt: TGCGCCAGCAGCCAAGTACAGGGGAACTATGGCTACACCTTC
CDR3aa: CASSQVQGNYGYTF

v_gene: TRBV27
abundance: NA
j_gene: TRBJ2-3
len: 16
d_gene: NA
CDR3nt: TGTGCCAGCAGTCCCGGTGGTGTTATTAGCACAGATACGCAGTATTTT
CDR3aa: CASSPGGVISTDTQYF

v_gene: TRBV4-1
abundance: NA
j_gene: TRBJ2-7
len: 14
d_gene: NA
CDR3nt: TGCGCCAGCAGCCAACTGGTAGACAGCTACGAGCAGTACTTC
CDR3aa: CASSQLVDSYEQYF

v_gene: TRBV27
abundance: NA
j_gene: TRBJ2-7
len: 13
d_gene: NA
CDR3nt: TGTGCCAGCACTAATCCCCGCTCCTACGAGCAGTACTTC
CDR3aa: CASTNPRSYEQYF

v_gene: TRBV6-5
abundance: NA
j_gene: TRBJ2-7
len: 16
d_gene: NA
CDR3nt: TGTGCCAGCAGTTACTCGGCAGGCGCCTTCTCCTACGAGCAGTACTTC
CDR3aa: CASSYSAGAFSYEQYF

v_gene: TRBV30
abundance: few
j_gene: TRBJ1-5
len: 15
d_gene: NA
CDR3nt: TGTGCCTGGAGTGTAGGGGTGGCTAGCAATCAGCCCCAGCATTTT
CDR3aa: CAWSVGVASNQPQHF

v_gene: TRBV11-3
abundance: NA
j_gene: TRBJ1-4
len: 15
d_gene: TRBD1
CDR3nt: TGTGCCAGCAGCTTAGAGGGACAGGGGGACGAAAAACTGTTTTTT
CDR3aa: CASSLEGQGDEKLFF

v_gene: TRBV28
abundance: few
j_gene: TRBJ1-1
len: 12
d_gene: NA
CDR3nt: TGTGCCAGCAGTTTATACTCCTCTGAAGCTTTCTTT
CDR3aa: CASSLYSSEAFF

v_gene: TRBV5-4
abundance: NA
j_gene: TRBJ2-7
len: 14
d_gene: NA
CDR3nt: TGTGCCAGCAGCCCCTCAGGGGGGCGAATTGGGCAGTACTTC
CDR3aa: CASSPSGGRIGQYF

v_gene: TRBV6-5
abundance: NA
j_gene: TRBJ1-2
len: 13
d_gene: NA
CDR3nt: TGTGCCAGCAGTTACAACGGTAACTATGGCTACACCTTC
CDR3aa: CASSYNGNYGYTF

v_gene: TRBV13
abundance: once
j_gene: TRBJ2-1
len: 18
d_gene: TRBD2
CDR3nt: TGTGCCAGCAGCCGCACGACTGGCGGGGGGGCCGCCTACAATGAGCAGTTCTTC
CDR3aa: CASSRTTGGGAAYNEQFF